This T cell receptor beta chain is drawn from a study of regulatory T cells in long-lasting Graves disease. Study-wide results and caveats: Among samples with persistent disease, TRBV28, TRBJ1-2 and TRBJ2-5 were favored.

This clonotype was detected many times. Antigen: not known. Time point denoted: persistent/refractory GD, antithyroid drugs over 5 years with positive TRAb. The TCR library used RNA extracted from PBMCs. The source of the patients was an endocrinology department in Xi'an, China. Combining iRepertoire HTBI primers with Arm-PCR of CDR3 regions, the authors built TCR beta libraries. A single record per CDR3 protein comes from TCRdb applying MiXCR to the multiplex PCR reads. The sample shows a few hundred thousand distinct CDR3 sequences, about 23% of them seen only once. The germline gives CDR1 SGHAT, CDR2 FQNNGV. The CDR3 spans 13 residues. The V end lost 3 bases, the J end lost 3 bases, and 8 bases lay between the germline ends.

The sample in question was peripheral blood mononuclear cells (PBMCs), obtained when the disease was refractory, from a patient treated with antithyroid drugs. The sequence came from a woman in her 40s with Graves disease. This chain joins TRBV11-2 and TRBJ1-1, with a weak D call TRBD1 (6 bases). The CDR3 spells CASSFAGDTEAFF. The CDR3 DNA is TGTGCCAGCAGCTTTGCAGGGGACACTGAAGCTTTCTTT.